The next 24 T cell receptor beta chains were all read from a single sample in a study of T cell responses to AZD1222 COVID-19 vaccine. The method was immunoSEQ multiplex PCR; TCRdb's version includes in-frame clones alone and lacks a portion of them. The table records 70,000 or so clones, 80% to 90% of them present only once. The starting material was peripheral blood, obtained on day 0 of AZD1222 vaccination. Receptors originate from an adult in good health.

In this sample, this clone turned up once. The V call is TRBV28, the J call TRBJ1-5; D unclear. The CDR3 contains 15 residues. The germline V gene has CDR1 MDHEN and CDR2 SYDVKM. V lost 5 bases, J lost 0 bases, and 11 bases lay in between. The chain's CDR3 is CASSLQDYSNQPQHF. Here the CDR3 DNA reads TGTGCCAGCAGTCTACAAGACTATAGCAATCAGCCCCAGCATTTT.

V usage is TRBV7-3 and J usage is TRBJ2-3; D unclear. With 0 bases removed from V and 2 bases from J, the gap between germline ends came to 9 bases. The germline V gene encodes CDR1 SGHTA and CDR2 FQGTGA. The CDR3 is 15 residues long. The DNA for the CDR3 is TGTGCCAGCAGCTTAACCCCCCAACCCACAGATACGCAGTATTTT. Amino acid sequence: CASSLTPQPTDTQYF.

The rearrangement links TRBV5-6 to TRBJ1-2; D remains ambiguous. CDR1 is SGHDT and CDR2 is YYEEEE in the germline V gene. The ends were cut back, 4 bases at V and 4 bases at J, with 14 bases in the middle. This CDR3 contains 14 residues. The CDR3 sequence is CASSPDREFYGYTF. CDR3 nucleotide sequence: TGTGCCAGCAGCCCCGACCGGGAATTCTATGGCTACACCTTC.

The V call is TRBV27, the J call TRBJ1-1; D call uncertain. V shed 7 bases and J shed 1 base, with 7 bases lying between them. The germline gives CDR1 MNHEY, CDR2 SMNVEV (reference sequence). The CDR3 covers 12 residues. CDR3 bases: TGTGCCAGCAAAAAGACGAACACTGAAGCTTTCTTT. Translated: CASKKTNTEAFF.

The genes are TRBV12-3 or TRBV12-4 and TRBJ1-1; D unresolved. The CDR3 sequence is 13 residues long. Trimming took off 5 bases at V and 4 bases at J, with 11 bases between the two ends. CDR3 nucleotides: TGTGCCAGCAGTCCCCTGGGAAGCACTGAAGCTTTCTTT. Encoded protein: CASSPLGSTEAFF.

The chain employs TRBV9 and TRBJ2-3; D uncertain. Trimming took 5 bases from V and 4 from J, leaving 8 bases between them. The CDR3 is made up of 12 amino acids. CDR1 SGDLS and CDR2 YYNGEE come from the germline V gene. The CDR3 DNA sequence: TGTGCCAGCAGTGCTTTCGCAGATACGCAGTATTTT. Protein sequence: CASSAFADTQYF.

The chain joins TRBV19 to TRBJ1-6; 9 nucleotides match TRBD1. The ends lost 6 bases at V and 9 bases at J; junction bases unmatched: 15. The CDR3 is made up of 17 amino acids. CDR1 is LNHDA, CDR2 SQIVND, per germline (reference sequence). CDR3 DNA sequence: TGTGCCAGTAGCCGAAGAGAGGACAGGGGAACTCTTTCACCCCTCCACTTT. Protein: CASSRREDRGTLSPLHF.

This chain connects TRBV27 to TRBJ1-1, with unresolved D. V was pared by 3 bases and J by 1 base, with 9 bases between. The length of the CDR3 is 14 residues. The germline V gene has CDR1 MNHEY and CDR2 SMNVEV (reference sequence). The CDR3 sequence: CASSFGYQNTEAFF. The CDR3 coding sequence is TGTGCCAGCAGTTTCGGGTACCAGAACACTGAAGCTTTCTTT.

The rearrangement uses TRBV6-5 and TRBJ2-6; D gene uncertain. The CDR3 consists of 15 residues. V lost 4 bases and J 1 base, leaving 8 bases between the germline ends. Germline V gene lookup returns CDR1 MNHEY and CDR2 SVGAGI. DNA of the CDR3: TGTGCCAGCAGTTCCGACGCGTCTGGGGCCAACGTCCTGACTTTC. It specifies CASSSDASGANVLTF.

The chain uses TRBV19 and TRBJ2-4; 10 nucleotides match TRBD2. V lost 5 bases and J lost 0; bases outside the gene matches: 16. CDR3 length equals 20 residues. Per germline, CDR1 LNHDA and CDR2 SQIVND (reference sequence). The CDR3 region is CASSPSPASGGSLAKNIQYF. The CDR3, as DNA: TGTGCCAGTAGTCCCTCCCCCGCTAGCGGGGGTTCGTTAGCCAAAAACATTCAGTACTTC.

The chain carries TRBV6-4 and TRBJ1-5; a weak D match, TRBD1 (5 bases). V dropped 0 bases and J dropped 2 bases, with 5 bases sitting between them. This CDR3 has 14 residues. Germline V gene sequence: CDR1 MRHNA, CDR2 SNTAGT. Written as DNA, the CDR3 is TGTGCCAGCAGTGACTCAGGGGGCAATCAGCCCCAGCATTTT. Translated: CASSDSGGNQPQHF.

The V and J genes are TRBV24-1 and TRBJ1-1; no firm D call. In germline, CDR1 is KGHDR, CDR2 SFDVKD. The CDR3 has 15 amino acids. V was clipped by 0 bases and J by 4 bases, with 11 bases between them. CDR3 residues: CATSDLSRSATEAFF. In nucleotides, the CDR3 is TGTGCCACCAGTGATTTGTCCAGGTCGGCCACTGAAGCTTTCTTT.

Points on this clone: This sample also contains other DNA sequences that code for the same CDR3. This chain uses TRBV20-1 with TRBJ2-1; maybe TRBD1 (5 bases). Trimming left V 2 bases short and J 6 bases short, with 5 bases between. CDR1 and CDR2 (germline): DFQATT, SNEGSKA (reference sequence). This CDR3 has 11 residues. CDR3 nucleotide sequence: TGCAGTGCTAGAAGGGGCAATGAGCAGTTCTTC. Its translation: CSARRGNEQFF.

As to this clone: The junction differs from germline at one of its ends, possibly a read error. The chain couples TRBV2 to TRBJ2-7; D is undetermined. Germline V gives CDR1 SNHLY, CDR2 FYNNEI. This CDR3 has 13 residues. The CDR3 nucleotides are TGTGCCAGCAGGGAAGGTCTCTCCTACGAGCAGTACTTC. Protein: CASREGLSYEQYF.

The gene calls are TRBV6-1 and TRBJ1-2; D may be TRBD1 (6 bases). This CDR3 has 15 residues. Germline V gene lookup returns CDR1 MNHNS and CDR2 SASEGT. V lost 1 base and J 1 base, leaving 10 bases between the germline ends. The DNA for the CDR3 is TGTGCCAGCAGTGAAGGGACAGACTTTAACTATGGCTACACCTTC. Its protein is CASSEGTDFNYGYTF.

Points on this clone: Other nucleotide sequences from this sample produce the same CDR3. This chain joins TRBV7-2 and TRBJ2-1, with D hard to call. CDR1 and CDR2 (germline): SGHTA, FQGNSA. Trimming shortened V by 3 bases and J by 6 bases, and 9 bases separated the two germline ends. This CDR3 spans 13 amino acids. CDR3 sequence reads: CASSFGSSNEQFF. CDR3 in DNA: TGTGCCAGCAGCTTTGGGTCATCCAATGAGCAGTTCTTC.

This rearrangement joins TRBV5-4 to TRBJ2-3; the match to TRBD2 covers 10 bases. The CDR3 covers 16 residues. CDR1 and CDR2 from the germline V gene are SGHNT and YYREEE (reference sequence). V shed 4 bases, J shed 6 bases, and the junction held 11 bases outside the gene matches. The CDR3 protein is CASSQRSGGAGDTQYF. For the CDR3, the DNA is TGTGCCAGCAGCCAAAGGAGCGGGGGGGCCGGTGATACGCAGTATTTT.

The chain joins TRBV5-1 to TRBJ1-1, with D perhaps matching TRBD1 (5 bases). The CDR3 contains 13 residues. V was clipped by 7 bases and J by 5 bases, with 15 bases between them. CDR1 is SGHRS and CDR2 is YFSETQ in the germline V gene. In DNA, the CDR3 is TGCGCCAGCGGCGGGACCCAGGGTACTGAAGCTTTCTTT. Its protein product is CASGGTQGTEAFF.

The gene calls are TRBV3-1 (or the pseudogene TRBV3-2) and TRBJ1-5, with D perhaps matching TRBD1 (6 bases). With 2 bases removed from V and 0 bases from J, the gap between germline ends came to 8 bases. Germline-derived CDR1 and CDR2 are LGHDT and YNNKEL (reference sequence). The CDR3 covers 15 residues. In nucleotides, the CDR3 is TGTGCCAGCAGCCAACAGGGGTCTAGCAATCAGCCCCAGCATTTT. Translation: CASSQQGSSNQPQHF.

The rearrangement links TRBV6-5 to TRBJ2-3, with D unclear. The CDR3 loop spans 15 amino acids. Trimming shortened V by 0 bases and J by 0 bases, and 7 bases separated the two germline ends. The germline V gene encodes CDR1 MNHEY and CDR2 SVGAGI. The CDR3 DNA follows: TGTGCCAGCAGTTACTCGCGGACCAGCACAGATACGCAGTATTTT. Amino acids: CASSYSRTSTDTQYF.

The genes are TRBV4-1 and TRBJ1-1; weak D call: TRBD1 (5 bases). CDR3 length: 13 amino acids. CDR1 is MGHRA and CDR2 is YSYEKL in the germline V gene. V lost 0 bases and J 3 bases, leaving 5 bases between the germline ends. This CDR3 reads CASSQEGDTEAFF. CDR3 coding DNA: TGCGCCAGCAGCCAAGAAGGGGACACTGAAGCTTTCTTT.

This clone has a single count. At one of its ends the junction is not consistent with the germline gene, which may arise from a read error. V is TRBV7-7 and J is TRBJ2-2, with D perhaps matching TRBD2 (6 bases). Looked up from germline, CDR1 is SSHAT and CDR2 is FNYEAQ (reference sequence). The CDR3 runs 16 residues. In DNA, the CDR3 is TGTGCTAGCAGCTTAGCTGGGGGGTCGAACACCGGGGAGCTGTTTTTT. Residues: CASSLAGGSNTGELFF.

This chain uses TRBV9 with TRBJ2-5; D is uncertain. The V end lost 0 bases, the J end lost 1 base, and 13 bases lay between the germline ends. CDR1 is SGDLS, CDR2 YYNGEE, per germline. This CDR3 has 16 residues. CDR3 sequence reads: CASSVERWGVQETQYF. The CDR3 DNA sequence: TGTGCCAGCAGCGTAGAGAGGTGGGGTGTCCAAGAGACCCAGTACTTC.

This rearrangement joins TRBV7-8 to TRBJ1-2; D ambiguous. Between the trimmed V and J ends, which lost 5 bases and 7 bases, there was a span of 11 bases. Germline V gene sequence: CDR1 SGHVS, CDR2 FQNEAQ. The CDR3 extends over 12 amino acids. CDR3 in DNA: TGTGCCAGCAGCGCCGATGAAACTGGCTACACCTTC. This encodes CASSADETGYTF. Supplemented by reference TRBV7-8 and TRBJ1-2, the full variable domain reads GAGVSQSPRYKVAKRGQDVALRCDPISGHVSLFWYQQALGQGPEFLTYFQNEAQLDKSGLPSDRFFAERPEGSVSTLKIQRTQQEDSAVYLCASSADETGYTFGSGTRLTVV.